Below, 32 T cell receptor beta chains from the same sample are listed, as sequenced in a study of memory CD4+ T cells and cytomegalovirus serostatus. Produced via immunoSEQ multiplex PCR; TCRdb's table is partial and in-frame only. The data contain tens of thousands of clones, 70% to 80% of them singletons. Single viable CD3+CD4+CD8-CD45RO+ cells were sorted as the memory CD4+ T cells. The sequenced material came from memory CD4+ T cells from blood. The receptors were sampled from an adult in good health and CMV-seropositive.

The chain couples TRBV7-2 to TRBJ1-1; maybe TRBD1 (6 bases). The CDR3 has 14 residues. Between the trimmed V and J ends, which lost 5 bases and 1 base, there was a span of 11 bases. Per germline, CDR1 SGHTA and CDR2 FQGNSA. DNA for the CDR3: TGTGCCAGCAGCCGGGACACCGGGAACACTGAAGCTTTCTTT. Amino acid sequence: CASSRDTGNTEAFF.

V usage is TRBV5-1 and J usage is TRBJ2-7; 8 bases fit TRBD1. CDR1 is SGHRS and CDR2 is YFSETQ in the germline V gene. The ends lost 1 base at V and 6 bases at J; junction bases unmatched: 3. There are 13 residues in the CDR3. In DNA form, the CDR3 reads TGCGCCAGCAGCTTGAGGACAGGGAGCGAGCAGTACTTC. This codes for CASSLRTGSEQYF.

The chain employs TRBV19 and TRBJ2-5; the D gene is possibly TRBD1 (6 bases). The CDR3 runs 13 residues. Germline CDR1 reads LNHDA; CDR2 reads SQIVND (reference sequence). Trimming cost V 8 bases and J 1 base, with 11 bases left between them. CDR3 residues: CASRARGQETQYF. In DNA, the CDR3 is TGTGCCAGTCGAGCCAGGGGCCAAGAGACCCAGTACTTC.

In this sample, this clone turned up a few times. The chain is built from TRBV7-2 and TRBJ1-1, with D perhaps matching TRBD1 (6 bases). The ends were cut back, 2 bases at V and 11 bases at J, with 15 bases in the middle. The CDR3 is 13 residues long. The germline V gene encodes CDR1 SGHTA and CDR2 FQGNSA. The CDR3 DNA sequence: TGTGCCAGCAGCTTATCGGGGGGGCTCATGGCTTTCTTT. Translation: CASSLSGGLMAFF.

This clone was observed a few times. CDR3 region: CASSKGGASSNTEAFF. The CDR3 nucleotides are TGTGCCAGCAGCAAAGGTGGGGCTAGTTCGAACACTGAAGCTTTCTTT. The chain employs TRBV21-1 and TRBJ1-1; TRBD1 is the table's D call and was not checked against the DNA. TRBV21-1 constitutes a pseudogene. The CDR3 contains 16 residues.

Concerning this clone itself: The sample carries other DNA sequences with the same CDR3. The chain carries TRBV7-9 and TRBJ2-3; D possibly uses TRBD1 or TRBD2 (7 bases each). This CDR3 comprises 14 residues. The germline V and J ends were trimmed by 11 bases and 6 bases, with 21 bases remaining between them. The V gene's germline CDR1 is SEHNR and CDR2 FQNEAQ (reference sequence). The CDR3 DNA reads TGTGCCTCTCGCAGGGGGGGGGCCGGGGATACGCAGTATTTT. This codes for CASRRGGAGDTQYF.

The rearrangement joins TRBV11-3 to TRBJ2-1; D gene ambiguous. The CDR3 contains 13 residues. Between the trimmed V and J ends, which lost 0 bases and 6 bases, there was a span of 6 bases. The germline V gene encodes CDR1 SGHNT and CDR2 YENEEA. CDR3 coding DNA: TGTGCCAGCAGCTTAGAATCCAGCAATGAGCAGTTCTTC. Translating gives CASSLESSNEQFF. Using reference TRBV11-3 and TRBJ2-1 for the parts outside the CDR3, the full variable domain is EAGVVQSPRYKIIEKKQPVAFWCNPISGHNTLYWYLQNLGQGPELLIRYENEEAVDDSQLPKDRFSAERLKGVDSTLKIQPAELGDSAVYLCASSLESSNEQFFGPGTRLTVL.

This clone is a singleton in its sample. The CDR3 region is CASSTPLSPFPHEQYF. The DNA of the CDR3 is TGTGCCAGTAGTACTCCGTTAAGCCCGTTTCCCCACGAGCAGTACTTC. The chain combines TRBV19 with TRBJ2-7; D not resolved. CDR3 length: 16 amino acids. Germline-derived CDR1 and CDR2 are LNHDA and SQIVND (reference sequence). V gave up 4 bases and J gave up 5 bases, with 21 bases separating them.

The V call is TRBV2, the J call TRBJ1-2; the D gene is possibly TRBD1 (6 bases). The V gene's germline CDR1 is SNHLY and CDR2 FYNNEI. The CDR3 covers 12 residues. The V gene lost 1 base and the J gene lost 9 bases, with 9 bases spanning the gap. CDR3 coding DNA: TGTGCCAGCAGTGAAGGGACAGACAGCTACACCTTC. Translation gives CASSEGTDSYTF.

This clone came up a few times. The chain joins TRBV7-2 to TRBJ2-2; a possible D gene is TRBD1 (6 bases). The CDR3 is 13 amino acids. Trimming pared 2 bases from V and 7 bases from J, leaving 8 bases between. Germline CDR1 is SGHTA and CDR2 is FQGNSA. The CDR3 nucleotides are TGTGCCAGCAGCTTAAGGGGGAGCGGGGAGCTGTTTTTT. Its translation is CASSLRGSGELFF.

The chain carries TRBV9 and TRBJ2-3; 10 nucleotides match TRBD2. Germline CDR1 reads SGDLS; CDR2 reads YYNGEE. The junction had 4 bases not matched to a gene; V was cut back by 4 bases and J by 5 bases. This CDR3 has 14 amino acids. The CDR3 protein is CASSMTSGLDTQYF. CDR3 DNA: TGTGCCAGCAGCATGACTAGCGGGTTAGATACGCAGTATTTT.

The chain has TRBV2 and TRBJ1-4; D uncertain. The CDR3 spans 14 residues. With 6 bases removed from V and 5 bases from J, the gap between germline ends came to 13 bases. The germline V gene has CDR1 SNHLY and CDR2 FYNNEI. The CDR3 loop reads CASRPGRQNEKLFF. The CDR3 coding sequence is TGTGCCAGCAGGCCTGGTCGCCAAAATGAAAAACTGTTTTTT. Combining the CDR3 with reference TRBV2 and TRBJ1-4 gives the whole variable domain EPEVTQTPSHQVTQMGQEVILRCVPISNHLYFYWYRQILGQKVEFLVSFYNNEISEKSEIFDDQFSVERPDGSNFTLKIRSTKLEDSAMYFCASRPGRQNEKLFFGSGTQLSVL.

CDR3 in DNA: TGTGCCAGCAGCTCGACAGGGGTTGGGCTCTATGAGCAGTTCTTC. Its protein product is CASSSTGVGLYEQFF. The chain links TRBV7-3 to TRBJ2-1, with 8 bases lining up with TRBD1. The CDR3 consists of 15 residues. Germline V gene sequence: CDR1 SGHTA, CDR2 FQGTGA. Losses at the gene ends were 4 bases for V and 8 bases for J; bases not matched to a gene: 10.

The chain combines TRBV7-9 with TRBJ2-7; D gene ambiguous. V was trimmed by 2 bases and J by 5 bases, leaving 7 bases between them. The CDR3 extends over 12 amino acids. The germline CDR1 and CDR2 sequences are SEHNR and FQNEAQ (reference sequence). Written as DNA, the CDR3 is TGTGCCAGCAGCTTATTCGTAAACGAGCAGTACTTC. This codes for CASSLFVNEQYF.

The chain uses TRBV4-1 and TRBJ2-5, with D unclear. Deletions cut 4 bases from V and 0 bases from J, with 15 bases between. Per germline, CDR1 MGHRA and CDR2 YSYEKL. CDR3 length: 16 residues. CDR3 protein: CASSPIGRAHQETQYF. DNA for the CDR3: TGCGCCAGCAGCCCGATAGGAAGGGCCCACCAAGAGACCCAGTACTTC.

This chain connects TRBV5-1 to TRBJ1-2, with D perhaps TRBD1 (5 bases). Germline CDR1 is SGHRS and CDR2 is YFSETQ. The CDR3 is 15 residues long. V was pared by 3 bases and J by 3 bases, with 15 bases between. CDR3 region: CASSSQGGSDYGYTF. CDR3 sequence (DNA): TGCGCCAGCAGCTCGCAGGGCGGTAGTGACTATGGCTACACCTTC.

In this sample, this clone turned up once. The chain employs TRBV10-3 and TRBJ2-5; 10 bases map to TRBD1. Per germline, CDR1 ENHRY and CDR2 SYGVKD. The CDR3 is 15 amino acids. The junction had 4 bases not matched to a gene; V was cut back by 0 bases and J by 6 bases. CDR3 region: CAISESGQGEQTQYF. In nucleotides, the CDR3 is TGTGCCATCAGTGAGTCCGGACAGGGGGAACAGACCCAGTACTTC.

In this sample, this clone turned up many times. The chain uses TRBV2 and TRBJ1-2; D remains ambiguous. V shed 8 bases and J shed 2 bases, with 9 bases lying between them. The CDR3 contains 12 residues. Germline values: CDR1 SNHLY, CDR2 FYNNEI. CDR3 nucleotides: TGTGCCAGCGCGGGGATCAACTATGGCTACACCTTC. Amino acids: CASAGINYGYTF.

The rearrangement joins TRBV15 to TRBJ2-5; 10 bases match TRBD1. This CDR3 contains 15 residues. Germline V gives CDR1 LNHNV, CDR2 YYDKDF (reference sequence). V was pared by 0 bases and J by 7 bases, with 5 bases of the junction left unmatched. CDR3 sequence reads: CATSRDKGQGRTQYF. CDR3 bases: TGTGCCACCAGCAGAGATAAGGGACAGGGGAGGACCCAGTACTTC.

V gene TRBV5-1 combines with J gene TRBJ1-2; TRBD1 matches 7 bases. The germline V gene has CDR1 SGHRS and CDR2 YFSETQ. The V gene end was trimmed by 3 bases and the J gene end by 8 bases; junction bases not matched to a gene: 13. The CDR3 is 15 residues long. DNA of the CDR3: TGCGCCAGCAGCTACTGGGACAGATCCATCAAAGGCTACACCTTC. Protein product: CASSYWDRSIKGYTF.

The rearrangement joins TRBV5-6 to TRBJ2-5; D perhaps matches TRBD2 (5 bases). The CDR3 has 14 residues. V was trimmed by 4 bases and J by 4 bases, leaving 14 bases between them. Germline CDR1 SGHDT, CDR2 YYEEEE. The CDR3 coding sequence is TGTGCCAGCAGCGGGGAGTGGGGTGGAGAGACCCAGTACTTC. This codes for CASSGEWGGETQYF.

The rearrangement joins TRBV29-1 to TRBJ2-7; perhaps TRBD1 as D (5 bases). The CDR3 spans 12 residues. V was shortened by 1 base and J by 7 bases, with 11 bases between the two germline ends. Germline assignment: CDR1 SQVTM and CDR2 ANQGSEA. CDR3 residues: CSVEVGAREQYF. In DNA, the CDR3 is TGCAGCGTTGAAGTTGGGGCTAGGGAGCAGTACTTC.

This sequence joins TRBV5-4 and TRBJ2-3; 8 bases are shared with TRBD2. Germline CDR1 is SGHNT and CDR2 is YYREEE (reference sequence). CDR3 length: 16 residues. Unmatched junction bases numbered 7, after V lost 4 bases and J lost 0 bases. The CDR3 DNA is TGTGCCAGCAGCCCTAGCGGGCCCTCTAGCACAGATACGCAGTATTTT. This translates into CASSPSGPSSTDTQYF.

The rearrangement joins TRBV19 to TRBJ1-1; no clear D. This CDR3 has 15 amino acids. Trimming took 3 bases from V and 0 from J, leaving 11 bases between them. The V gene's germline CDR1 is LNHDA and CDR2 SQIVND (reference sequence). The chain's CDR3 is CASSIFGKMNTEAFF. The CDR3 bases are TGTGCCAGTAGTATTTTTGGAAAAATGAACACTGAAGCTTTCTTT. The full variable domain, in which reference TRBV19 and TRBJ1-1 provide the parts outside the CDR3, is DGGITQSPKYLFRKEGQNVTLSCEQNLNHDAMYWYRQDPGQGLRLIYYSQIVNDFQKGDIAEGYSVSREKKESFPLTVTSAQKNPTAFYLCASSIFGKMNTEAFFGQGTRLTVV.

The V and J genes are TRBV7-2 and TRBJ2-3; D is uncertain. CDR1 and CDR2 from the germline V gene are SGHTA and FQGNSA. V shed 1 base and J shed 3 bases, with 5 bases lying between them. The length of the CDR3 is 13 residues. The chain's CDR3 is CASSLGVTDTQYF. The CDR3 DNA reads TGTGCCAGCAGCTTAGGGGTTACAGATACGCAGTATTTT.

The sample holds one count of this clone. The V and J genes are TRBV2 and TRBJ2-7; 7 nucleotides line up with TRBD1. The germline gives CDR1 SNHLY, CDR2 FYNNEI. V shed 5 bases and J 7 bases; nucleotides not matched to a gene: 11. The CDR3 totals 14 residues. The CDR3 coding sequence is TGTGCCAGCAGTTACCCTGACAGGGCTGATGAGCAGTACTTC. Encoded protein: CASSYPDRADEQYF. The entire variable domain, with the rest obtained from reference TRBV2 and TRBJ2-7, is as follows: EPEVTQTPSHQVTQMGQEVILRCVPISNHLYFYWYRQILGQKVEFLVSFYNNEISEKSEIFDDQFSVERPDGSNFTLKIRSTKLEDSAMYFCASSYPDRADEQYFGPGTRLTVT.

Concerning this clone itself: Other nucleotide sequences in the sample specify the same CDR3. This rearrangement joins TRBV30 to TRBJ1-5, with no clear D. The V gene's germline CDR1 is GTSNPN and CDR2 SVGIG (reference sequence). CDR3 length equals 15 residues. V lost 0 bases to trimming and J lost 0 bases, with 9 bases between them. CDR3 sequence reads: CAWSVRGSSNQPQHF. In DNA form, the CDR3 reads TGTGCCTGGAGTGTACGCGGGTCTAGCAATCAGCCCCAGCATTTT.

The chain couples TRBV27 to TRBJ2-2; TRBD2 matches at 7 bases. The CDR3 is 14 residues long. The germline V gene encodes CDR1 MNHEY and CDR2 SMNVEV (reference sequence). V shed 4 bases and J 6 bases; nucleotides not matched to a gene: 5. CDR3 coding DNA: TGTGCCAGCAGTTCGCAGGGAGGGGCCGGGGAGCTGTTTTTT. It codes for CASSSQGGAGELFF.

The chain carries TRBV7-2 and TRBJ2-3, with D tentatively TRBD2 (6 bases). The CDR3 consists of 16 residues. The ends were cut back, 2 bases at V and 3 bases at J, with 15 bases in the middle. Germline V gives CDR1 SGHTA, CDR2 FQGNSA. CDR3 sequence reads: CASSLNGRGTTDTQYF. The CDR3 coding sequence is TGTGCCAGCAGCTTAAATGGCCGGGGGACGACAGATACGCAGTATTTT.

The rearrangement links TRBV30 to TRBJ1-1; TRBD1 might be the D (5 bases). Looked up from germline, CDR1 is GTSNPN and CDR2 is SVGIG (reference sequence). V was clipped by 0 bases and J by 11 bases, with 10 bases between them. CDR3 length equals 11 residues. This chain's CDR3 is CAWSVAGTAFF. CDR3 DNA: TGTGCCTGGAGTGTAGCAGGGACGGCTTTCTTT.

The V and J genes are TRBV6-1 and TRBJ1-5, with D tentatively TRBD1 (6 bases). Germline CDR1 reads MNHNS; CDR2 reads SASEGT. This CDR3 is built from 16 residues. V shed 2 bases and J shed 3 bases, with 14 bases lying between them. In DNA, the CDR3 is TGTGCCAGCAGTGAATTTGACAGGCTCCCCAATCAGCCCCAGCATTTT. This translates into CASSEFDRLPNQPQHF.

The chain carries TRBV20-1 and TRBJ1-2; perhaps TRBD1 as D (5 bases). The germline V gene has CDR1 DFQATT and CDR2 SNEGSKA (reference sequence). CDR3 length: 11 residues. Trimming took 6 bases from V and 8 from J, leaving 13 bases between them. The CDR3 reads CSATAGGGYTF. As DNA, the CDR3 is TGCAGTGCCACTGCTGGGGGGGGCTACACCTTC.